One sample yielded the 14 T cell receptor beta chains listed below, sequenced in a study of T cells in Graves' hyperthyroidism and ophthalmopathy. TCR beta CDR3 regions were amplified from RNA transcripts. HTBI primers drove first-round RT-PCR of the TCR CDR3. TCRdb reprocessed the multiplex PCR reads via MiXCR and lists one record per CDR3 protein. The sample includes some 460,000 distinct CDR3 sequences, about a sixth of them seen just once. Sequencing used blood. The source of these receptors is a woman under 30 with Graves' hyperthyroidism.

The sample holds many counts of this clonotype. The J gene is TRBJ2-7, the V gene TRBV7-3, with D unresolved. The CDR3 runs to 13 residues. Trimming removed 2 bases at V and 3 bases at J, with 8 bases between. The germline CDR1 and CDR2 sequences are SGHTA and FQGTGA. The CDR3: CASSLFPHYEQYF. As DNA, the CDR3 is TGTGCCAGCAGCTTATTTCCACACTACGAGCAGTACTTC.

This clonotype was counted a few times. The gene calls are TRBV2 and TRBJ1-5; 10 bases map to TRBD1. The CDR3 consists of 15 residues. CDR1 SNHLY and CDR2 FYNNEI come from the germline V gene. The V and J ends lost 2 bases and 4 bases, in that order; junction bases with no gene match: 2. CDR3 coding DNA: TGTGCCAGCAGTGAAAGGGACAGGGGAAATCAGCCCCAGCATTTT. This translates into CASSERDRGNQPQHF.

This clonotype was observed a few times. V is TRBV5-6 and J is TRBJ2-6; 7 bases align to TRBD2. CDR3 length equals 19 residues. Unmatched junction bases numbered 11, after V lost 2 bases and J lost 0 bases. Germline CDR1 is SGHDT and CDR2 is YYEEEE. The CDR3, as DNA: TGTGCCAGCAGCTTAATGTCGCGCCGGACTAGCTCTGGGGCCAACGTCCTGACTTTC. Translation gives CASSLMSRRTSSGANVLTF.

This clonotype has at least ten counts. The chain employs TRBV7-2 and TRBJ2-5; 10 bases fit TRBD1. The CDR3 length is 17 residues. Germline V gene sequence: CDR1 SGHTA, CDR2 FQGNSA. J gave up 4 bases and V 5 bases, and 13 bases lay outside the gene matches. The CDR3 loop reads CASSKLWTGGISETQYF. Here the CDR3 DNA reads TGTGCCAGCAGCAAGCTATGGACAGGGGGGATTTCAGAGACCCAGTACTTC.

J is TRBJ2-5 and V is TRBV11-2, with a tentative D call TRBD2 (7 bases). The V gene lost 6 bases and the J gene lost 7 bases, with 18 bases spanning the gap. Germline V gives CDR1 SGHAT, CDR2 FQNNGV. CDR3 length: 14 amino acids. CDR3 region: CASRTSGGGGTQYF. CDR3 DNA sequence: TGTGCCAGCAGGACCTCTGGCGGGGGCGGGACCCAGTACTTC.

The table lists this clonotype with many counts. The chain combines TRBV20-1 with TRBJ1-6; 7 bases line up with TRBD1. The CDR3 contains 15 residues. Trimming took 3 bases from V and 7 from J; bases not matched to a gene: 9. CDR1 is DFQATT, CDR2 SNEGSKA, per germline (reference sequence). As DNA, the CDR3 is TGCAGTGCTAGGACCAAGGGGGCAAGGAATTCACCCCTCCACTTT. Its protein product is CSARTKGARNSPLHF.

This clonotype was seen a handful of times. The DNA of the CDR3 is TGTGCCACCAGTGATTTAGGGACCGGGGAGCTGTTTTTT. Protein: CATSDLGTGELFF. V usage is TRBV24-1 and J usage is TRBJ2-2; no definite D call. Germline V lookup: CDR1 KGHDR, CDR2 SFDVKD. The V and J ends lost 1 base and 5 bases respectively, with 4 bases between them. This CDR3 has 13 amino acids.

The table lists this clonotype with many counts. The chain joins TRBV28 to TRBJ2-7; TRBD1 agrees at 10 bases. After removal of 7 bases from V and 5 bases from J, the junction contained 20 bases not matched to a gene. The CDR3 loop spans 18 amino acids. CDR1 is MDHEN, CDR2 SYDVKM, per germline. CDR3 sequence reads: CASTLFPPSRQGANEQYF. The CDR3, as DNA: TGTGCCAGCACCCTTTTTCCTCCCTCTCGACAGGGGGCCAACGAGCAGTACTTC.

The table lists this clonotype with many counts. The rearrangement uses TRBV9 and TRBJ2-7; 10 bases are shared with TRBD1. After removal of 0 bases from V and 6 bases from J, the junction contained 3 bases not matched to a gene. Germline V CDR1 and CDR2: SGDLS, YYNGEE. This CDR3 region has 14 residues. The DNA for the CDR3 is TGTGCCAGCAGCGTAGGTGGGACAGGGGTCGAGCAGTACTTC. It specifies CASSVGGTGVEQYF. The full variable domain, with the rest looked up from reference TRBV9 and TRBJ2-7, is DSGVTQTPKHLITATGQRVTLRCSPRSGDLSVYWYQQSLDQGLQFLIQYYNGEERAKGNILERFSAQQFPDLHSELNLSSLELGDSALYFCASSVGGTGVEQYFGPGTRLTVT.

This clonotype was seen repeatedly, ten times or more. The chain recombines TRBV28 with TRBJ2-1; 12 bases line up with TRBD2. CDR3 length: 18 amino acids. The junction had 9 bases not matched to a gene; V was cut back by 3 bases and J by 3 bases. Germline V gene lookup returns CDR1 MDHEN and CDR2 SYDVKM. As DNA, the CDR3 is TGTGCCAGCAGTTTTCGGCTAGCGGGAGGGACTCTCTACAATGAGCAGTTCTTC. This translates into CASSFRLAGGTLYNEQFF.

CDR3 region: CASSFPIIASSTDTQYF. The CDR3 coding sequence is TGTGCCAGCAGCTTTCCTATAATCGCCTCTAGCACAGATACGCAGTATTTT. The chain couples TRBV7-8 to TRBJ2-3, with D unclear. The ends were cut back, 3 bases at V and 0 bases at J, with 16 bases in the middle. Germline CDR1 reads SGHVS; CDR2 reads FQNEAQ. The CDR3 extends over 17 amino acids.

The rearrangement uses TRBV20-1 and TRBJ2-3; TRBD2 matches 10 bases. CDR3 length equals 15 residues. CDR1 and CDR2 from the germline V gene are DFQATT and SNEGSKA (reference sequence). V was clipped by 3 bases and J by 6 bases; unmatched bases: 9. In DNA form, the CDR3 reads TGCAGTGCTAGCTTCGGACTAGCGGCCTGGGATACGCAGTATTTT. Translation: CSASFGLAAWDTQYF.

This clonotype was counted at least ten times. The rearrangement links TRBV7-9 to TRBJ2-7, with 10 bases lining up with TRBD1. Germline CDR1 SEHNR, CDR2 FQNEAQ (reference sequence). Trimming removed 5 bases from V and 5 bases from J; junction bases left unmatched: 6. The CDR3 length is 14 residues. The CDR3 protein is CASSPGQGVNEQYF. CDR3 DNA: TGTGCCAGCAGCCCAGGACAGGGGGTCAACGAGCAGTACTTC.

Ten or more counts support this clonotype. The chain couples TRBV7-9 to TRBJ2-7, with D perhaps matching TRBD2 (6 bases). The CDR3 covers 17 residues. Germline lookup yields CDR1 SEHNR and CDR2 FQNEAQ (reference sequence). V dropped 5 bases and J dropped 4 bases, with 24 bases sitting between them. CDR3 DNA: TGTGCCAGCAGCCCTAGACATGGACTTGCGGCGGGGTACGAGCAGTACTTC. This sequence encodes CASSPRHGLAAGYEQYF. The entire variable domain, with the rest obtained from reference TRBV7-9 and TRBJ2-7, is as follows: DTGVSQNPRHKITKRGQNVTFRCDPISEHNRLYWYRQTLGQGPEFLTYFQNEAQLEKSRLLSDRFSAERPKGSFSTLEIQRTEQGDSAMYLCASSPRHGLAAGYEQYFGPGTRLTVT.